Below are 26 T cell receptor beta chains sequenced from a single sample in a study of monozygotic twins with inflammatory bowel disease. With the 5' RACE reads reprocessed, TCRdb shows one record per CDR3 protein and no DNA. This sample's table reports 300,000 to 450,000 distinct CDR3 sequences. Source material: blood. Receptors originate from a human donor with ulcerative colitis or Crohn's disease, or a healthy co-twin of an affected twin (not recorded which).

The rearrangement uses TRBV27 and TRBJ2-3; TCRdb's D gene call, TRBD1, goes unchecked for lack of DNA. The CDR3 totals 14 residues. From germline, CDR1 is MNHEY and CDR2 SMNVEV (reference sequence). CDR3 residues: CASTWGVGTDTQYF.

This CDR3 is CASSPGTTINYGYTF. The chain couples TRBV18 to TRBJ1-2. This CDR3 has 15 amino acids. Germline loops: CDR1 KGHSH, CDR2 LQKENI.

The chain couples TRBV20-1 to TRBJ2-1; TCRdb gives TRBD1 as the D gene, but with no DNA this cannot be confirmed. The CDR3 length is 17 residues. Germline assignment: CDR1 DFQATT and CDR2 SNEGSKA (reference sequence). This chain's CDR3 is CSARDLLGGGKGNEQFF.

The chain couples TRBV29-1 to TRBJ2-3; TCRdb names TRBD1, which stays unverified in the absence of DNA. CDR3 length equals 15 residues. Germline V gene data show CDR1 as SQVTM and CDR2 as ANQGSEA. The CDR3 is CSGTRGLWATDTQYF.

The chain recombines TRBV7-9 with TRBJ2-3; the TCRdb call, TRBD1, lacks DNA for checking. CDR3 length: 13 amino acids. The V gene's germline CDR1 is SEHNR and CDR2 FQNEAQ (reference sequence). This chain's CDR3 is CASSLDRADTQYF.

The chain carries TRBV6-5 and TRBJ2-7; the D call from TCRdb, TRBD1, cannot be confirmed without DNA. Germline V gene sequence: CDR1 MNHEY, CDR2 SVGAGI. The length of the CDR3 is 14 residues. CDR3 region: CASSYIGGPQEQYF.

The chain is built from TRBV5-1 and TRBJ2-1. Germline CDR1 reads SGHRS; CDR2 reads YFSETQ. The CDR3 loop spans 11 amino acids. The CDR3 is CASSVGDEQFF.

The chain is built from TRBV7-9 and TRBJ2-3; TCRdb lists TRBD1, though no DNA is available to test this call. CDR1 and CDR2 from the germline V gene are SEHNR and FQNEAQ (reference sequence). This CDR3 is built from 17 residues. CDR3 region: CASSSSSGPSTNTSPYF.

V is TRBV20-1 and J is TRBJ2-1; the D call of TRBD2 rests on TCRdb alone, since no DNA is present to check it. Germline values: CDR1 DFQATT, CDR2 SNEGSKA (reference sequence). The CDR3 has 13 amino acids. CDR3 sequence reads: CSASETSGNEQFF.

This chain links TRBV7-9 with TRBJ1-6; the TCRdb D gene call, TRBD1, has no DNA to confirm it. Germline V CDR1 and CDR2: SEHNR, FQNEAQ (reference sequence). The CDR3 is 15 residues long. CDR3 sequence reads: CASSQDRGPNSPLHF.

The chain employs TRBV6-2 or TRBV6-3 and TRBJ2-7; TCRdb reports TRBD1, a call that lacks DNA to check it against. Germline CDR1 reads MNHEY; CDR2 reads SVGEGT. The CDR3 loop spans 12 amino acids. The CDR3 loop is CASHKGTYEQYF.

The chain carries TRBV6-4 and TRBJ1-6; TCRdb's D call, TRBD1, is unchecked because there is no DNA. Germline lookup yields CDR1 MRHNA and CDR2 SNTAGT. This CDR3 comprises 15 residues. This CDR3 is CASSEGAGNNSPLHF.

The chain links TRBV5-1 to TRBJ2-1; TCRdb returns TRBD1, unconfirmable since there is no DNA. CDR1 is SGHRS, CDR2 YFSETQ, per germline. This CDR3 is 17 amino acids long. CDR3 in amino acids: CASSRQGPPSSYNEQFF.

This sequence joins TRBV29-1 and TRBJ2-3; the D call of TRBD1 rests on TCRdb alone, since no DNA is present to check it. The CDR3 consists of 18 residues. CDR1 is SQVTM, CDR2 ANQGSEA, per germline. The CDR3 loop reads CSVRGTGSTPQRTDTQYF.

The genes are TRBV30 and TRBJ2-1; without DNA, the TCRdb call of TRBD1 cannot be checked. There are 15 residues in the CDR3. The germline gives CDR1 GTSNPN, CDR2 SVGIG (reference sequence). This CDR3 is CAWTPGTGSIGEQFF.

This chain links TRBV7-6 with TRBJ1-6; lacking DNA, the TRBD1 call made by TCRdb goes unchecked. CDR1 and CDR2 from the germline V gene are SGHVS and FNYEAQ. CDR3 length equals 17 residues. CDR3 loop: CASSLVPAREDNSPLHF.

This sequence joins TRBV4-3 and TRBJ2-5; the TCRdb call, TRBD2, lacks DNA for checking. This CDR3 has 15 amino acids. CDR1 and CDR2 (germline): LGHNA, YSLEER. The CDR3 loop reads CASSQVSSGEETQYF.

The CDR3 here is CASSLALGGNNQPQHF. V gene TRBV12-3 or TRBV12-4 combines with J gene TRBJ1-5; TCRdb selects TRBD1, and the lack of DNA leaves this call unchecked. There are 16 residues in the CDR3.

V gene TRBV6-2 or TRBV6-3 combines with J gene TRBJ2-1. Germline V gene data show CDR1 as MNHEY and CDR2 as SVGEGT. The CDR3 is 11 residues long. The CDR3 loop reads CASSYLKGQFF.

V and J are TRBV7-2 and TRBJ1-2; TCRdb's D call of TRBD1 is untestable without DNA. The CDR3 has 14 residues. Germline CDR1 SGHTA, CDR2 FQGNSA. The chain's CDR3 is CASSFRDRVNGYTF.

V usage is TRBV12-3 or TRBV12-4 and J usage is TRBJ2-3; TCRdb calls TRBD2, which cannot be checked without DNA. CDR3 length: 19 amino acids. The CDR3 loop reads CASSPGLAGGHTFSDTQYF.

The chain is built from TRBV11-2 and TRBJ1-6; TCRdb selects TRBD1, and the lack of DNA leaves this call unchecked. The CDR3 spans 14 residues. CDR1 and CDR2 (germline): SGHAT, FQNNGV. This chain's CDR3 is CASSPRQGSSPLHF.

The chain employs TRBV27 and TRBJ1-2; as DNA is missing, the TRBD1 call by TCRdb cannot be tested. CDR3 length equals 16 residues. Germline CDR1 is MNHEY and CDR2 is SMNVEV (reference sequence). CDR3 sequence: CTSSPYQRQGANGYTF.

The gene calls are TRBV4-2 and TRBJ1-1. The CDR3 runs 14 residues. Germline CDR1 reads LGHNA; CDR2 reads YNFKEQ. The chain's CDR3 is CASSPGWGGTEAFF.

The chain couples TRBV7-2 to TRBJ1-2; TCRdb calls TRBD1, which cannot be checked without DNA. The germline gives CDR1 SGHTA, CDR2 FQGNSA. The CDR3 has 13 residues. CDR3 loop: CASSLAVQGIYTF.

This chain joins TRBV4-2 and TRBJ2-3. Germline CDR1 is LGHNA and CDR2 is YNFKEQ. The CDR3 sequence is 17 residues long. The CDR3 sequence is CASSQEPSGASTDTQYF.